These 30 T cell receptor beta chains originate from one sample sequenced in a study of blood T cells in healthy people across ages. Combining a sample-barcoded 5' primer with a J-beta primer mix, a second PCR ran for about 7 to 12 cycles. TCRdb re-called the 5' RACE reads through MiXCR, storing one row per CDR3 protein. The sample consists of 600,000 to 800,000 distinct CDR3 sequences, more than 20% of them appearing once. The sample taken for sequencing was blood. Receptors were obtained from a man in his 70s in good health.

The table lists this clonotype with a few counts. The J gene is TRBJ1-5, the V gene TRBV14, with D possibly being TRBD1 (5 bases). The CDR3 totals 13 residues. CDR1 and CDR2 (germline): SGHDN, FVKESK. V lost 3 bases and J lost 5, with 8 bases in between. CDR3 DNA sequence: TGTGCCAGCAGCCAGACAGTCGATCAGCCCCAGCATTTT. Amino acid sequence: CASSQTVDQPQHF.

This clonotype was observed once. The CDR3 region is CASSRPISTDTQYF. The CDR3 bases are TGTGCCAGCTCCCGGCCGATTAGCACAGATACGCAGTATTTT. This rearrangement joins TRBV7-9 to TRBJ2-3; D is ambiguous. CDR3 size: 14 residues. Trimming took off 8 bases at V and 0 bases at J, with 12 bases between the two ends. The germline V gene encodes CDR1 SEHNR and CDR2 FQNEAQ (reference sequence).

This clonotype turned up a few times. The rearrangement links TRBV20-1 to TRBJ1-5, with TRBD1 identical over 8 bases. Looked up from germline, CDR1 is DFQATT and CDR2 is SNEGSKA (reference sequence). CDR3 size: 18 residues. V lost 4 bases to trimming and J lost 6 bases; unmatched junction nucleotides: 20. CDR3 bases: TGCAGTGCTATCCAAGGACAGGGCGGCTACACCGGGGGTCAGCCCCAGCATTTT. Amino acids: CSAIQGQGGYTGGQPQHF.

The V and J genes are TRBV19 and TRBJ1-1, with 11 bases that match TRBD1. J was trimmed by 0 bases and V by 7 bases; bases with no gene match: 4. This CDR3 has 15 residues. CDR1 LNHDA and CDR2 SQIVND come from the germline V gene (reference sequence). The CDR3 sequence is CASKWDRGLNTEAFF. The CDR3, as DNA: TGTGCCAGTAAGTGGGACAGGGGGTTGAACACTGAAGCTTTCTTT.

CDR3 in DNA: TGTGCCACCAGTGAGCGACTAGCGGGAGGCCAAGAGACCCAGTACTTC. Protein product: CATSERLAGGQETQYF. The chain is built from TRBV24-1 and TRBJ2-5; TRBD2 agrees at 13 bases. Trimming removed 4 bases from V and 1 base from J; junction bases left unmatched: 2. CDR3 length equals 16 residues. From germline, CDR1 is KGHDR and CDR2 SFDVKD.

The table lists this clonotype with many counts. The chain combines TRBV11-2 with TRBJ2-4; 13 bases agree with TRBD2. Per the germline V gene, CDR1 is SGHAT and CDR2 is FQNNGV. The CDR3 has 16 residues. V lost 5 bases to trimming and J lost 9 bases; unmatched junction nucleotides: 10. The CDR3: CASSRTQLAGGGIQYF. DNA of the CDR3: TGTGCCAGCAGCCGCACACAACTAGCGGGAGGGGGCATTCAGTACTTC. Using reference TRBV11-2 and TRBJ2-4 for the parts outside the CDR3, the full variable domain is EAGVAQSPRYKIIEKRQSVAFWCNPISGHATLYWYQQILGQGPKLLIQFQNNGVVDDSQLPKDRFSAERLKGVDSTLKIQPAKLEDSAVYLCASSRTQLAGGGIQYFGAGTRLSVL.

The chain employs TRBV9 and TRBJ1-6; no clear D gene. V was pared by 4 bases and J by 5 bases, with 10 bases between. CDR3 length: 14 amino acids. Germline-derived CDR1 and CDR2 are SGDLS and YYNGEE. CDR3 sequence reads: CASSSAGDNSPLHF. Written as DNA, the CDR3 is TGTGCCAGCAGCAGCGCGGGAGATAATTCACCCCTCCACTTT. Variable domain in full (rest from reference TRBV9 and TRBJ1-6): DSGVTQTPKHLITATGQRVTLRCSPRSGDLSVYWYQQSLDQGLQFLIQYYNGEERAKGNILERFSAQQFPDLHSELNLSSLELGDSALYFCASSSAGDNSPLHFGNGTRLTVT.

The CDR3 reads CASSPLTRGGRAGQETQYF. CDR3 DNA sequence: TGTGCCAGCAGTCCCCTCACACGGGGAGGGAGGGCCGGACAAGAGACCCAGTACTTC. The chain uses TRBV25-1 and TRBJ2-5; 7 positions agree with TRBD2. Germline assignment: CDR1 MGHDK and CDR2 SYGVNS. Trimming removed 5 bases from V and 2 bases from J; junction bases left unmatched: 20. The CDR3 covers 19 residues.

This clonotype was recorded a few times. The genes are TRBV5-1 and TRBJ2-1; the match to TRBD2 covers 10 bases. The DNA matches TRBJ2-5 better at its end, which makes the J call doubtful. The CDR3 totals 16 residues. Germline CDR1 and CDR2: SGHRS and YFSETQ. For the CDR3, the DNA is TGCGCCAGCAGCGCCTCTAGCGGGAGTTTACAAGAGACCCAGTACTTC. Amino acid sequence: CASSASSGSLQETQYF.

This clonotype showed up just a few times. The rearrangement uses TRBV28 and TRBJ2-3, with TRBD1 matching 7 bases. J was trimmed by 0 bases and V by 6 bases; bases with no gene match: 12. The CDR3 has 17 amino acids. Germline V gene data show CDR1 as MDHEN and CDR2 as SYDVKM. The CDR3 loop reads CASRHPQGSKSTDTQYF. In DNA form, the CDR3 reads TGTGCCAGCAGACACCCACAGGGGAGCAAAAGCACAGATACGCAGTATTTT.

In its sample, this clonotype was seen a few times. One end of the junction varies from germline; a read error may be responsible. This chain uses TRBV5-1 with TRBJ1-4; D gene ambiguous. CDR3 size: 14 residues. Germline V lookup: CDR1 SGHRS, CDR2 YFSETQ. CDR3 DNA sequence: TGCGCCGGCAGCTTGCTTGCAACTAATGAAAAACTGTTTTTT. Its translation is CAGSLLATNEKLFF. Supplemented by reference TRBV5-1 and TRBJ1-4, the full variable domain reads KAGVTQTPRYLIKTRGQQVTLSCSPISGHRSVSWYQQTPGQGLQFLFEYFSETQRNKGNFPGRFSGRQFSNSRSEMNVSTLELGDSALYLCAGSLLATNEKLFFGSGTQLSVL.

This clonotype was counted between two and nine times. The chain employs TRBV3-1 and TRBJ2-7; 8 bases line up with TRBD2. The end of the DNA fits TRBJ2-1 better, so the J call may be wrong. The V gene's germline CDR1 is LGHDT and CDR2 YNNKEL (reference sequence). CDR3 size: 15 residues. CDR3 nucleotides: TGTGCCAGCAGCCAAACGGGCGGGAGGCTTAAGGAGCAGTTCTTC. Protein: CASSQTGGRLKEQFF.

The DNA for the CDR3 is TGCAGTGCTAGTGAGGGGACGGAGGAGGAGACCCAGTACTTC. Translation gives CSASEGTEEETQYF. This chain joins TRBV20-1 and TRBJ2-5, with D possibly called TRBD1 or TRBD2 (5 bases each). The germline V gene has CDR1 DFQATT and CDR2 SNEGSKA (reference sequence). CDR3 length equals 14 residues. V lost 3 bases, J lost 5 bases, and 16 bases lay in between.

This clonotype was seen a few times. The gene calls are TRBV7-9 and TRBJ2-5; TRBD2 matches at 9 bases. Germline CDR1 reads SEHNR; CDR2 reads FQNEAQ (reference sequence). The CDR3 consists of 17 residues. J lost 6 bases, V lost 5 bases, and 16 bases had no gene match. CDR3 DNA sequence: TGTGCCAGCAGCCCGAATCCCGGCGGGAGGGCCGTGAAGACCCAGTACTTC. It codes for CASSPNPGGRAVKTQYF.

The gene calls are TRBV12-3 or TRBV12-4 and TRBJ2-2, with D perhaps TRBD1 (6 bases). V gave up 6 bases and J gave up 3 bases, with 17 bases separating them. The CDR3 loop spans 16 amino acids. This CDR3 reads CASSPVRDTYTGELFF. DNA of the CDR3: TGTGCCAGCAGCCCAGTCCGGGACACCTACACCGGGGAGCTGTTTTTT.

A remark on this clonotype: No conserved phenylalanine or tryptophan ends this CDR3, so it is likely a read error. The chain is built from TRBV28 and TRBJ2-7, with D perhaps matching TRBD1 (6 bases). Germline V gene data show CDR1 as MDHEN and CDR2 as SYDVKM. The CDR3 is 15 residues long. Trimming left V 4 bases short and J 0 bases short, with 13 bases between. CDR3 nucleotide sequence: TGTGCCAGCAGTTCCCAGGGGTTAAGCTCCTACGAGCAGTACCTC. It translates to CASSSQGLSSYEQYL.

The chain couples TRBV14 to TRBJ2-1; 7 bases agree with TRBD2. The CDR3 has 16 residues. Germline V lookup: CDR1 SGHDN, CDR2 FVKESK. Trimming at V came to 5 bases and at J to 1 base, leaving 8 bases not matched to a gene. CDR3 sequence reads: CASSSGLTQSYNEQFF. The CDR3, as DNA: TGTGCCAGCAGCTCGGGACTAACTCAATCCTACAATGAGCAGTTCTTC.

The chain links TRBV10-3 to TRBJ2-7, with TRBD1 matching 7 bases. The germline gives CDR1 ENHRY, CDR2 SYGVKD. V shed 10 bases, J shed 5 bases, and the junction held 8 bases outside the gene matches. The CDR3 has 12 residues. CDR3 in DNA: TGTGCCACTTGGACAGGCACCAACGAGCAGTACTTC. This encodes CATWTGTNEQYF.

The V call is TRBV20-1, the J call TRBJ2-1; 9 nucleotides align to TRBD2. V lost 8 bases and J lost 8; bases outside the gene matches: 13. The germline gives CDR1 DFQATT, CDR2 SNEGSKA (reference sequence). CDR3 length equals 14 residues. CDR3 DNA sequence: TGCAGTACTTGGGCGGCTAGCGGGATCGATGAGCAGTTCTTC. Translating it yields CSTWAASGIDEQFF.

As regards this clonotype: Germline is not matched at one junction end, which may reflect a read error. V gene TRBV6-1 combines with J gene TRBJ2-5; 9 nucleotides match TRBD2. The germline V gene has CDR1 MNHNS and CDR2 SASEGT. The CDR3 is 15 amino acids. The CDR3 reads CASSEGGTSKETQYF. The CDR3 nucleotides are TGTGCCAGCAGCGAAGGGGGGACTAGCAAAGAGACCCAGTACTTC.

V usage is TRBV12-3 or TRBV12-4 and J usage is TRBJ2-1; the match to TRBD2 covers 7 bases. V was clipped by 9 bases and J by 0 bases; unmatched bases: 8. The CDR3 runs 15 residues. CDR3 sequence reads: CASKLAIDSYNEQFF. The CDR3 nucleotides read TGTGCCAGTAAACTAGCGATCGACTCCTACAATGAGCAGTTCTTC.

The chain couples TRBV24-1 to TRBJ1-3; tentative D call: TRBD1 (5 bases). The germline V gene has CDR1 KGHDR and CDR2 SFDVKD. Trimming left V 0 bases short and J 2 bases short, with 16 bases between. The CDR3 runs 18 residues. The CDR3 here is CATSDLRTGQVPGNTIYF. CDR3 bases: TGTGCCACCAGTGATTTGCGAACAGGTCAGGTCCCTGGAAACACCATATATTTT.

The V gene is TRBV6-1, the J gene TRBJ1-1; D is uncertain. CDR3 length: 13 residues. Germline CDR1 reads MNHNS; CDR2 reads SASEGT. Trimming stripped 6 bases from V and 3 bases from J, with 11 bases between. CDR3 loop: CASRATLDTEAFF. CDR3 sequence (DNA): TGTGCCAGCAGGGCCACTCTGGACACTGAAGCTTTCTTT.

The CDR3 nucleotides are TGTGCCAGCAGCTTAGGCTACCGGAACACTGAAGCTTTCTTT. Protein: CASSLGYRNTEAFF. The V gene is TRBV7-9, the J gene TRBJ1-1; D remains unclear. CDR3 size: 14 residues. V was clipped by 1 base and J by 1 base, with 7 bases between them. CDR1 is SEHNR and CDR2 is FQNEAQ in the germline V gene (reference sequence).

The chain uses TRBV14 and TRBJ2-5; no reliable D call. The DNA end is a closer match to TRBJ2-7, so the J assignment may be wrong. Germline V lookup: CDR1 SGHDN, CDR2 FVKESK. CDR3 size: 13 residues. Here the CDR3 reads CASSHQTSYEQYF. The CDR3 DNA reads TGTGCCAGCAGCCATCAGACGAGCTACGAGCAGTACTTC.

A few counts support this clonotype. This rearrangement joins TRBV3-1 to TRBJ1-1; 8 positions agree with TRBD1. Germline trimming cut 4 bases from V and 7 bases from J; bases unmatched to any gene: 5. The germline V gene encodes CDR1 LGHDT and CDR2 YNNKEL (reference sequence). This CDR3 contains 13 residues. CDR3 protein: CASSPGQGREAFF. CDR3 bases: TGTGCCAGCAGCCCCGGACAGGGACGTGAAGCTTTCTTT.

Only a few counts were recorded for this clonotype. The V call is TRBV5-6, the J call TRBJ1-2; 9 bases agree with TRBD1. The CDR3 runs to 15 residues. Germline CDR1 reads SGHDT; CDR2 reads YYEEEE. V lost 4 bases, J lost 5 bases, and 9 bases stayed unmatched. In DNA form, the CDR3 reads TGTGCCAGCAGCCGCCCGGGACAGGGACGATATGGCTACACCTTC. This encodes CASSRPGQGRYGYTF.

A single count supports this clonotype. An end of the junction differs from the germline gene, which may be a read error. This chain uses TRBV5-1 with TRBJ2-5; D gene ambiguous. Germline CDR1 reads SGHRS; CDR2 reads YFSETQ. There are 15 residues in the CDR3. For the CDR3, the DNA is TGCACCAGCAGCTTGGGCGGCAGGATGTTTGAGACCCAGTACTTC. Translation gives CTSSLGGRMFETQYF.

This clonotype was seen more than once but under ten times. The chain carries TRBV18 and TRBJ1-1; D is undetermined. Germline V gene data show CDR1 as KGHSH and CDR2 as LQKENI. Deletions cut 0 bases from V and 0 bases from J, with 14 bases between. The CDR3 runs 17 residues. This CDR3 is CASSPPFRDIMNTEAFF. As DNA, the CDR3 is TGTGCCAGCTCACCACCGTTCCGGGATATTATGAACACTGAAGCTTTCTTT. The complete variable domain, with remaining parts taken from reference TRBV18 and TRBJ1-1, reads NAGVMQNPRHLVRRRGQEARLRCSPMKGHSHVYWYRQLPEEGLKFMVYLQKENIIDESGMPKERFSAEFPKEGPSILRIQQVVRGDSAAYFCASSPPFRDIMNTEAFFGQGTRLTVV.

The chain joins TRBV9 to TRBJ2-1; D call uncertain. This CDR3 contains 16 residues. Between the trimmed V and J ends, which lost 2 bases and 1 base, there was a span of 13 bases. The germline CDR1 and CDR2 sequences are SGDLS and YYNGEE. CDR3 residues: CASSVQLVASYNEQFF. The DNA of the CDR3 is TGTGCCAGCAGCGTCCAATTAGTGGCGTCCTACAATGAGCAGTTCTTC. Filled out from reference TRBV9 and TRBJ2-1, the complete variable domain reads DSGVTQTPKHLITATGQRVTLRCSPRSGDLSVYWYQQSLDQGLQFLIQYYNGEERAKGNILERFSAQQFPDLHSELNLSSLELGDSALYFCASSVQLVASYNEQFFGPGTRLTVL.